This T cell receptor (beta chain) was observed in a study of regulatory T cells in long-lasting Graves disease. Study-level background: Those Graves' patients who were newly diagnosed had been on antithyroid drugs under 3 months.

To make TCR beta libraries, researchers used iRepertoire HTBI primers and Arm-PCR of CDR3 regions. TCRdb re-analysed the multiplex PCR reads in MiXCR, keeping a single row per CDR3 protein. Of 550,000 to 600,000 distinct CDR3 sequences listed, approximately 16% are singletons. Specified time point: newly diagnosed GD, antithyroid drugs for less than 3 months. Following extraction of RNA from PBMCs, that RNA was used to make the TCR library. Guidelines of the American Thyroid Association were used to diagnose Graves' disease. This clonotype was observed many times. CDR1 and CDR2 (germline): KGHSH, LQKENI. V lost 0 bases and J 2 bases, leaving 8 bases between the germline ends. This CDR3 comprises 14 residues. The sample was also reused in another study, on T cells in Graves' hyperthyroidism and ophthalmopathy.

Sequencing used peripheral blood mononuclear cells (PBMCs), obtained at new diagnosis, from a patient treated with antithyroid drugs. V is TRBV18 and J is TRBJ2-7; TRBD2 is a possible D gene (5 bases). This sequence originates from a man in his late teens or twenties with Graves disease. The CDR3 reads CASSPPDGAYEQYF. The CDR3 bases are TGTGCCAGCTCACCACCGGACGGGGCCTACGAGCAGTACTTC.